This record looks at one T cell receptor (beta chain) sequence and its context. The V gene's germline CDR1 is SGHDT and CDR2 YYEEEE. Deletions cut 0 bases from V and 8 bases from J, with 5 bases between. CDR3 length equals 12 residues. For each subset, genomic DNA was distributed in equal portions over several immunoSEQ plates. Generated by immunoSEQ multiplex PCR, the TCRdb table keeps only in-frame clones and is missing some. This sample carries under 1,900,000 clones, around 98.5% of them seen once, and the ten largest clones take 0.36%. This entry is derived from a study of shared clonotypes between healthy human individuals. Everyone who donated was a Caucasian adult who lived in Nashville, Tennessee.

The sample consisted of naive CD4+ T cells sorted from blood. Documented subset: CD45RA+ positively selected. The gene calls are TRBV5-6 and TRBJ1-4; D gene uncertain. The clonotype comes from a man aged 25 to 40 in good health. Here the CDR3 reads CASSLASEKLFF. The CDR3 nucleotides are TGTGCCAGCAGCTTGGCGTCGGAAAAACTGTTTTTT.